This T cell receptor beta chain was identified during a study of identical twins. Study outcomes and limitations: Cross-sectional statistical analysis, not tracking of the same donors, underpinned the conclusions.

It was template switching that added a universal primer site, and there were unique molecular identifiers on the cDNA. TCRdb ran MiXCR on the 5' RACE reads and lists one entry per CDR3 protein. Of about 470,000 distinct CDR3 sequences in the sample, approximately 25% were seen once. This clonotype was seen at least ten times. Antigen: not known. Per germline, CDR1 SGHDT and CDR2 YYEEEE. The V end lost 4 bases, the J end lost 1 base, and 12 bases lay between the germline ends. This CDR3 contains 14 residues. Every one of the donors was a healthy Caucasian. These data were likewise used in another study, on T cells expressing NK-cell markers. That paper states: Several donors showed these clonotypes also leading the CD3+CD56-NKG2C+ fraction.

The J gene is TRBJ2-7, the V gene TRBV5-6; maybe TRBD1 (6 bases). The TCR originated in a woman aged 18-35 years in good health. The source material was CD4+ T cells sorted from blood. The CDR3 loop is CASSAGTNSYEQYF. CDR3 DNA: TGTGCCAGCAGCGCCGGGACAAATTCCTACGAGCAGTACTTC.